These 31 T cell receptor beta chains were sequenced from one sample in a study of tissue T cells after allogeneic stem cell transplantation. Stated time point: mouse harvest day 7 after allogeneic transplant. The graft held 10^6 splenic CD5+ T cells and 10^7 T-cell-depleted bone marrow cells. Libraries were prepared by immunoSEQ multiplex PCR; TCRdb keeps only in-frame clonotypes and omits some of them. The sample yields approximately 5,800 clones, roughly 50% seen once. Source material: gut tissue. The origin of the receptors is a female BALB/c mouse given C57BL/6 T cells with graft-versus-host disease after an allogeneic hematopoietic cell transplant.

Details on this clone: Each gene name is a mouse one. The observed sequence ends 1 residue before the CDR3 terminus, with the missing tail filled in from the germline J gene. J is TRBJ2-1 and V is TRBV13-2, with 13 bases lining up with TRBD2. CDR1 and CDR2 (germline): NNHNN, SYGAGS (reference sequence). The CDR3 spans 16 residues. V trimming: 0 bases; J trimming: 3 bases; junction bases outside the gene matches: 0. CDR3 region: CASGDGTGGAYAEQFF. CDR3 DNA (partial): TGTGCCAGCGGTGATGGGACTGGGGGGGCCTATGCTGAGCAGTTC.

A remark on this clone: The germline and genes are mouse ones. The CDR3 goes on 1 residue after the read ends, and that part is filled in from the germline J gene. Other nucleotide sequences from this sample produce the same CDR3. V gene TRBV26 combines with J gene TRBJ1-1; no clear D gene. CDR1 KGHPV and CDR2 FQNQEV come from the germline V gene (reference sequence). Trimming took 3 bases from V and 4 from J, leaving 9 bases between them. CDR3 length equals 13 residues. The sequenced CDR3 bases are TGTGCCAGCAGTCTCGGGGAGGGCACAGAAGTCTTC. Protein product: CASSLGEGTEVF. The whole CDR3 reads CASSLGEGTEVFF.

Concerning this clone itself: Gene labels here are mouse ones. The read terminates 1 residue before the CDR3 end, so the remaining end is supplied by the germline J gene. The chain joins TRBV17 to TRBJ1-2; perhaps TRBD1 as D (6 bases). Germline values: CDR1 MNHDT, CDR2 YYDKIL. CDR3 length equals 14 residues. Trimming pared 2 bases from V and 0 bases from J, leaving 7 bases between. The covered CDR3 bases are TGTGCTAGCAGTAGAAGGGGGGCAAACTCCGACTACACC. It translates to CASSRRGANSDYT. In full, the CDR3 is CASSRRGANSDYTF.

This clone is medium-sized. Each gene name is a mouse one. The CDR3 goes on 1 residue after the read ends, and that part is filled in from the germline J gene. The chain links TRBV13-3 to TRBJ2-7, with 10 positions matching TRBD2. V trimming: 4 bases; J trimming: 4 bases; junction bases outside the gene matches: 5. Per germline, CDR1 NNHDY and CDR2 SYVADS. CDR3 length equals 14 residues. CDR3 sequence reads: CASSPGTGDYEQYF. The DNA read from the CDR3 is TGTGCCAGCAGTCCCGGGACTGGGGATTATGAACAGTAC.

In the case of this clone: The genes are named according to mouse. The read finishes 1 residue shy of the CDR3 end, and the germline J gene is used to complete it. The chain couples TRBV3 to TRBJ1-3; D remains unclear. Trimming stripped 4 bases from V and 4 bases from J, with 5 bases between. This CDR3 contains 12 residues. Germline V lookup: CDR1 SNHLY, CDR2 FYNGKV (reference sequence). CDR3 DNA, as far as it was read: TGTGCCAGCAGCTCACAAGGAAATACGCTCTAT. It is translated as CASSSQGNTLY. In full, the CDR3 reads CASSSQGNTLYF.

In regard to this clone: Germline and genes: mouse. With the read ending 1 residue before the CDR3 end, the germline J gene is used to fill in that end. The rearrangement links TRBV5 to TRBJ2-1; 8 bases agree with TRBD2. Germline trimming cut 0 bases from V and 5 bases from J; bases unmatched to any gene: 0. This CDR3 comprises 14 residues. The V gene's germline CDR1 is LGHNA and CDR2 YNLKQL (reference sequence). The CDR3 spells CASSQDWGDAEQFF. The DNA read from the CDR3 is TGTGCCAGCAGCCAAGACTGGGGGGATGCTGAGCAGTTC.

As to this clone: The gene names given are mouse names. The read finishes 1 residue shy of the CDR3 end, and the germline J gene is used to complete it. The chain uses TRBV26 and TRBJ1-1; weak D call: TRBD1 (6 bases). Trimming removed 6 bases from V and 0 bases from J, with 8 bases in between. Germline assignment: CDR1 KGHPV and CDR2 FQNQEV (reference sequence). The CDR3 loop spans 13 amino acids. CDR3 residues: CASRQGANTEVFF. The CDR3 DNA, read in part, is TGTGCCAGCAGACAGGGAGCAAACACAGAAGTCTTC.

Turning to this clone: Genes here carry mouse names. CDR3 sequence reads: CASRGQGAGTGQLYF. The CDR3 DNA, read in part, is TGTGCCAGCAGGGGACAGGGGGCTGGCACCGGGCAGCTCTAC. The rearrangement links TRBV3 to TRBJ2-2; 12 nucleotides align to TRBD1. The CDR3 end falls 1 residue outside the read, so it is completed with the germline J gene. Germline CDR1 and CDR2: SNHLY and FYNGKV (reference sequence). The CDR3 length is 15 residues. Germline trimming cut 6 bases from V and 4 bases from J; bases unmatched to any gene: 3.

Notes on this clone: Gene labels here are mouse ones. The missing CDR3 end, 1 residue past where the read stops, is filled in from the germline J gene. The chain employs TRBV1 and TRBJ1-2; 11 positions match TRBD1. The ends lost 3 bases at V and 2 bases at J; junction bases unmatched: 5. CDR3 length: 16 amino acids. Germline V gives CDR1 NSQYPW, CDR2 LRSPGD (reference sequence). The CDR3 protein is CTCSARDRGANSDYTF. CDR3 DNA (partial): TGCACCTGCAGTGCCCGGGACAGGGGGGCTAACTCCGACTACACC.

As to this clone: Germline and genes: mouse. The CDR3 extends 1 residue past the end of the read, so its final part is completed from the germline J gene. This chain connects TRBV23 to TRBJ1-1; the table's D call, TRBD1, has no DNA check behind it. The CDR3 totals 12 residues. CDR1 KGHTA and CDR2 FQNQQP come from the germline V gene. CDR3 bases read: TGCTCCAGCAGTCCGACAGGGGGAAGAGTCTTC. Translated, it gives CSSSPTGGRVF. The whole CDR3 protein is CSSSPTGGRVFF.

This clone is termed medium-sized. Gene names denote mouse genes. Read data end 1 residue before the CDR3 end; the end is taken from the germline J gene. This rearrangement joins TRBV23 to TRBJ2-7; the listed D gene, TRBD1, was not tested against the DNA. This CDR3 comprises 13 residues. Germline assignment: CDR1 KGHTA and CDR2 FQNQQP. The CDR3 loop reads CSSSRDSSYEQYF. The covered CDR3 bases are TGCTCCAGCAGTCGGGACAGCTCCTATGAACAGTAC. The full variable domain, with the rest looked up from reference TRBV23 and TRBJ2-7, is DAAVTQKPRYLIKMKGQEAEMKCIPEKGHTAVFWYQQKQSKELKFLIYFQNQQPLDQIDMVKERFSAVCPSSSLCSLGIRTCEAEDSALYLCSSSRDSSYEQYFGPGTRLTVL.

Regarding this clone: The genes are named according to mouse. The read terminates 1 residue ahead of where the CDR3 ends, so the germline J gene completes it. This chain links TRBV13-2 with TRBJ2-3, with TRBD2 identical over 9 bases. The ends lost 2 bases at V and 6 bases at J; junction bases unmatched: 4. The CDR3 is 14 residues long. The germline CDR1 and CDR2 sequences are NNHNN and SYGAGS (reference sequence). The CDR3 is CASGEDWGLETLYF. Incomplete CDR3 DNA: TGTGCCAGCGGTGAAGACTGGGGGTTGGAAACGCTGTAT.

As to this clone: Each gene name is a mouse one. The read ends 1 residue shy of where the CDR3 ends; the end is completed using the germline J gene. V gene TRBV26 combines with J gene TRBJ1-1; 10 nucleotides align to TRBD1. V shed 8 bases, J shed 4 bases, and the junction held 1 base outside the gene matches. Per germline, CDR1 KGHPV and CDR2 FQNQEV (reference sequence). The CDR3 has 12 amino acids. The CDR3 DNA, read in part, is TGTGCCAGCGGACAGGGGGTCACAGAAGTCTTC. Translation: CASGQGVTEVF. The entire CDR3 reads CASGQGVTEVFF.

By share, this clone ranks as large. The gene symbols are mouse symbols. The CDR3 reads CASSLYNYAEQFF. CDR3 DNA, as far as it was read: TGTGCCAGCAGTCTGTACAACTATGCTGAGCAGTTC. The chain recombines TRBV24 with TRBJ2-1; D is uncertain. Read coverage stops 1 residue before the CDR3 terminus; the germline J gene supplies the remainder. V was shortened by 0 bases and J by 1 base, with 1 base between the two germline ends. Germline assignment: CDR1 KGHTA and CDR2 FRNEEI. The CDR3 totals 13 residues.

In regard to this clone: Genes here carry mouse names. The DNA ends 1 residue before the CDR3 does, and the rest of the CDR3 is filled in from the germline J gene. V usage is TRBV23 and J usage is TRBJ2-5; the D call in the table, TRBD2, was not verified against the DNA. Germline V gives CDR1 KGHTA, CDR2 FQNQQP. This CDR3 contains 13 residues. The sequenced CDR3 bases are TGCTCCAGCAGTCAAGGACTTAAAGACACCCAGTAC. Amino acid sequence: CSSSQGLKDTQY. The complete CDR3 protein is CSSSQGLKDTQYF.

Only a few counts were recorded for this clone. Gene names and germline refer to mouse. Read data end 1 residue before the CDR3 end; the end is taken from the germline J gene. The rearrangement uses TRBV26 and TRBJ2-7; D is uncertain. Between the trimmed V and J ends, which lost 1 base and 7 bases, there was a span of 2 bases. This CDR3 region has 10 residues. CDR1 and CDR2 from the germline V gene are KGHPV and FQNQEV (reference sequence). The CDR3 here is CASSLYEQYF. The CDR3 bases that were read are TGTGCCAGCAGTCTGTACGAACAGTAC.

On this clone itself: Gene names denote mouse genes. The CDR3 end is not reached by the read, which stops 1 residue before it; the germline J gene fills it in. V and J are TRBV20 and TRBJ2-2; perhaps TRBD1 as D (6 bases). Germline CDR1 is GFQATS and CDR2 is STVNSAI. The CDR3 spans 16 residues. With 0 bases removed from V and 3 bases from J, the gap between germline ends came to 14 bases. The CDR3 bases that were read are TGTGGTGCTAGGGAAAGGCAGGGGAGGGACACCGGGCAGCTCTAC. It codes for CGARERQGRDTGQLY. The CDR3 as a whole reads CGARERQGRDTGQLYF.

As regards this clone: Gene names denote mouse genes. The CDR3 end is not reached by the read, which stops 1 residue before it; the germline J gene fills it in. The rearrangement links TRBV23 to TRBJ2-1; whether TRBD2, the table's D call, matches the DNA was not checked. Germline CDR1 and CDR2: KGHTA and FQNQQP. CDR3 length: 15 amino acids. The CDR3: CSSRTGGRNYAEQFF. The covered CDR3 bases are TGCTCCAGCAGGACTGGGGGGCGTAACTATGCTGAGCAGTTC.

In the case of this clone: The listed genes are named as in mouse. Read data end 1 residue before the CDR3 end; the end is taken from the germline J gene. The J gene is TRBJ1-1, the V gene TRBV5; no clear D. This CDR3 contains 14 residues. The V gene's germline CDR1 is LGHNA and CDR2 YNLKQL (reference sequence). Trimming took off 1 base at V and 1 base at J, with 7 bases between the two ends. CDR3 region: CASSQGSVNTEVFF. CDR3 DNA, as far as it was read: TGTGCCAGCAGCCAAGGCAGTGTAAACACAGAAGTCTTC.

Of note for this clone: The genes are named according to mouse. Read data end 1 residue before the CDR3 end; the end is taken from the germline J gene. This rearrangement joins TRBV26 to TRBJ1-5, with 9 bases identical to TRBD1. The CDR3 sequence is 14 residues long. Germline V gene lookup returns CDR1 KGHPV and CDR2 FQNQEV (reference sequence). V lost 4 bases and J lost 3; bases outside the gene matches: 1. The CDR3 DNA, read in part, is TGTGCCAGCAGTCGGACAGGGGCCAACCAGGCTCCGCTT. As protein: CASSRTGANQAPL. The full CDR3 reads CASSRTGANQAPLF.

As concerns this clone: Gene names and germline refer to mouse. The read ends 1 residue shy of where the CDR3 ends; the end is completed using the germline J gene. The rearrangement links TRBV12-2 to TRBJ2-2; 8 bases are a match to TRBD1. The trim removed 0 bases at V and 0 bases at J, leaving 2 bases unmatched. This CDR3 contains 16 residues. In germline, CDR1 is SGHLS, CDR2 HYDKME. CDR3 bases read: TGTGCCAGCTCTCTCGTCAGGGGGCCAAACACCGGGCAGCTCTAC. It translates to CASSLVRGPNTGQLY. The CDR3 in its entirety is CASSLVRGPNTGQLYF.

By its share, this clone is medium-sized. Germline and genes: mouse. From the germline J gene comes the end of the CDR3, since the read stops 1 residue before it. This chain joins TRBV13-2 and TRBJ2-4; a possible D gene is TRBD2 (6 bases). Germline lookup yields CDR1 NNHNN and CDR2 SYGAGS (reference sequence). The CDR3 is 14 amino acids. The germline V and J ends were trimmed by 1 base and 1 base, with 7 bases remaining between them. CDR3 in amino acids: CASGDNWGQNTLYF. The sequenced part of the CDR3 DNA is TGTGCCAGCGGTGATAACTGGGGTCAAAACACCTTGTAC.

There are a few counts of this clone. The genes are named according to mouse. With the read ending 1 residue before the CDR3 end, the germline J gene is used to fill in that end. The chain joins TRBV13-3 to TRBJ2-3; 7 bases align to TRBD1. Germline CDR1 reads NNHDY; CDR2 reads SYVADS. This CDR3 region has 15 residues. The V gene end was trimmed by 0 bases and the J gene end by 0 bases; junction bases not matched to a gene: 1. This chain's CDR3 is CASSDAQGSAETLYF. The CDR3 bases that were read are TGTGCCAGCAGTGATGCACAGGGGAGTGCAGAAACGCTGTAT.

This clone was counted only a few times. Germline and genes here are mouse. The read falls 1 residue short of the CDR3 end, and the missing part is taken from the germline J gene. The chain recombines TRBV16 with TRBJ2-7, with D tentatively TRBD2 (5 bases). The CDR3 length is 11 residues. The V end lost 8 bases, the J end lost 7 bases, and 12 bases lay between the germline ends. From germline, CDR1 is SGHSA and CDR2 FRNQAP. The CDR3: CASSGVGEQYF. CDR3 bases read: TGTGCAAGCTCCGGGGTGGGGGAACAGTAC.

On this clone itself: Gene names and germline match the mouse. The read terminates 1 residue before the CDR3 end, so the remaining end is supplied by the germline J gene. The chain is built from TRBV26 and TRBJ2-2, with D perhaps matching TRBD1 (5 bases). CDR1 and CDR2 (germline): KGHPV, FQNQEV (reference sequence). Trimming took 4 bases from V and 0 from J, leaving 6 bases between them. This CDR3 is built from 14 residues. CDR3 in amino acids: CASSPTANTGQLYF. The DNA read from the CDR3 is TGTGCCAGCAGTCCGACAGCAAACACCGGGCAGCTCTAC.

On this clone: The genes and germline here are from mouse. The CDR3 goes on 1 residue after the read ends, and that part is filled in from the germline J gene. The chain joins TRBV16 to TRBJ2-3, with a tentative D call TRBD1 (6 bases). This CDR3 has 13 amino acids. Germline loops: CDR1 SGHSA, CDR2 FRNQAP. The germline V and J ends were trimmed by 6 bases and 2 bases, with 9 bases remaining between them. The sequenced part of the CDR3 DNA is TGTGCAAGCAGAGAGGGGGATGCAGAAACGCTGTAT. Protein sequence: CASREGDAETLY. The CDR3 reads in full as CASREGDAETLYF.

This clone ranks as medium-sized. The gene symbols are mouse symbols. From the germline J gene comes the end of the CDR3, since the read stops 1 residue before it. The chain employs TRBV1 and TRBJ1-5; D call uncertain. V was pared by 3 bases and J by 0 bases, with 6 bases between. Germline-derived CDR1 and CDR2 are NSQYPW and LRSPGD (reference sequence). CDR3 length equals 14 residues. The CDR3 loop is CTCSARYNNQAPLF. The CDR3 DNA, read in part, is TGCACCTGCAGTGCCCGATATAACAACCAGGCTCCGCTT.

Comments on this clone: The gene symbols are mouse symbols. The CDR3 end is not reached by the read, which stops 1 residue before it; the germline J gene fills it in. This chain joins TRBV5 and TRBJ2-3; 9 nucleotides agree with TRBD2. With 3 bases clipped from V and 0 bases from J, the junction kept 1 base outside the gene matches. The CDR3 spans 15 residues. Germline-derived CDR1 and CDR2 are LGHNA and YNLKQL (reference sequence). The CDR3 sequence: CASSHWGGSAETLYF. The covered CDR3 bases are TGTGCCAGCAGCCACTGGGGGGGGAGTGCAGAAACGCTGTAT.

Of note for this clone: Gene names and germline match the mouse. The CDR3 is cut off 1 residue early in the read; its end comes from the germline J gene. The chain couples TRBV13-1 to TRBJ1-1, with 10 bases matching TRBD1. Germline CDR1 reads NSHNY; CDR2 reads SYGAGN. Trimming took 1 base from V and 10 from J; bases not matched to a gene: 4. This CDR3 is 13 amino acids long. Partial CDR3 DNA: TGTGCCAGCAGTGATTCCGGGACAGGGGCAGTCTTC. Translating it yields CASSDSGTGAVF. The full CDR3 is CASSDSGTGAVFF.

For this clone: Genes and germline are mouse. Read sequence stops 1 residue before the CDR3 end, and the germline J gene provides the missing end. The chain uses TRBV15 and TRBJ1-2, with 7 bases identical to TRBD1. This CDR3 region has 14 residues. The germline gives CDR1 SGHND, CDR2 FRSKSL. V shed 1 base, J shed 4 bases, and the junction held 3 bases outside the gene matches. The part of the CDR3 DNA that was read is TGTGCCAGCAGTTTAGGGCAGGGGGGCTCCGACTACACC. It encodes CASSLGQGGSDYT. From start to end, the CDR3 is CASSLGQGGSDYTF.

A note on this clone: Gene names follow the mouse nomenclature. The CDR3 end lies 1 residue beyond the end of the read and is filled in from the germline J gene. The J gene is TRBJ2-4, the V gene TRBV23; the table's D call of TRBD2 was not tested on the DNA. The length of the CDR3 is 13 residues. Germline V gene data show CDR1 as KGHTA and CDR2 as FQNQQP. CDR3 bases read: TGCTCCAGCAGTCCGACTAGTCAAAACACCTTGTAC. This encodes CSSSPTSQNTLY. The full CDR3 is CSSSPTSQNTLYF.